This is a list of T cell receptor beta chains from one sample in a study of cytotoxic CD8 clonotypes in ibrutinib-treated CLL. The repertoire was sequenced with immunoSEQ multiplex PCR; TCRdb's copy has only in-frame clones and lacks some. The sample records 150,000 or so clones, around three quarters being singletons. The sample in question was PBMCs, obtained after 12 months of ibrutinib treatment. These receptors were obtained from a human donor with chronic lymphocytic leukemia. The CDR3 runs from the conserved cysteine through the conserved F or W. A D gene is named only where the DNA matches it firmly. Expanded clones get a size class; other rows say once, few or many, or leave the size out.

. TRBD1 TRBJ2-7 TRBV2 TGTGCCGGAACTGCGGGACAGGCTAAATTGGGCGAGCAGTACTTC CAGTAGQAKLGEQYF
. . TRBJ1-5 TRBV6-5 TGTGCCAGCAGTTACTCGTACTGGACCCATCAGCCCCAGCATTTT CASSYSYWTHQPQHF
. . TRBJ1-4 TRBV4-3 TGCGCCAGCAGCCAAGATTATGCAGGAGGGGAAAAACTGTTTTTT CASSQDYAGGEKLFF
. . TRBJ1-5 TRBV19 TGTGCCAGTAGTAGGCAGGAGGGGCTTTGGGGCAATCAGCCCCAGCATTTT CASSRQEGLWGNQPQHF
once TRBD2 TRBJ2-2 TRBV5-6 TGTGCCAGCACCGAGAGCGGGAGGGACACCGGGGAGCTGTTTTTT CASTESGRDTGELFF
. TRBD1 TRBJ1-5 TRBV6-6 TGTGCCAGCAGTTACCGGACAGGGGACAATCAGCCCCAGCATTTT CASSYRTGDNQPQHF
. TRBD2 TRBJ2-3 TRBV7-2 TGTGCCAGCAGCTTAGGACTAGCGGGGATCCCCCAACAATTAGATACGCAGTATTTT CASSLGLAGIPQQLDTQYF
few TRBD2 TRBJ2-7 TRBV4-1 TGCGCCAGCAGCCAAGGTTACTTCCCCGGGACTAGCGGGACTATCTCCTACGAGCAGTACTTC CASSQGYFPGTSGTISYEQYF
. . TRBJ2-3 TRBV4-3 TGCGCCAGCAGCCAAGCGGTACAGATGCCAGATACGCAGTATTTT CASSQAVQMPDTQYF
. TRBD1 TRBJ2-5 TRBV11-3 TGTGCCAGCAGCTTAGGACGACAGGGGTCGAAGACCCAGTACTTC CASSLGRQGSKTQYF
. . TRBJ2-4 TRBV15 TGTGCCACCAGCAGAGGAGATGCGATAGCGGTAGCCAAAAACATTCAGTACTTC CATSRGDAIAVAKNIQYF
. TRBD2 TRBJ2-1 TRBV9 TGTGCCAGCAGCCCAACTAGCGGGCAAGGTTCCGTAACCAATGAGCAGTTCTTC CASSPTSGQGSVTNEQFF
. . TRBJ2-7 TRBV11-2 TGTGACAGCAGACTACACAGCAACTCCTACGAGCAGTACTTC CDSRLHSNSYEQYF
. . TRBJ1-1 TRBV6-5 TGTGCCAGCACCAACACCCGCACAGGGGAAGCTTTCTTT CASTNTRTGEAFF
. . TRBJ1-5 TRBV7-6 TGTGCCAGCAGCTTAAACCCGGCCGGAAAAGGGAATCAGCCCCAGCATTTT CASSLNPAGKGNQPQHF
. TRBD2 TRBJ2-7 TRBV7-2 TGTGCCAGCAGCCGTAGCGGGAGGCTCTCCTACGAGCAGTACTTC CASSRSGRLSYEQYF
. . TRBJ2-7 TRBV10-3 TGTGCCATCAGTGAGTCTGAGGGGGGGGACGAGCAGTACTTC CAISESEGGDEQYF
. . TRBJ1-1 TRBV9 TGTGCCAGCAGCGTAGGTGCTGACACTGAAGCTTTCTTT CASSVGADTEAFF
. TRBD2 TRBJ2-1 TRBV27 TGTGCCAGCAGACTTAGACCGGGACTAGCGGGATATAATGAGCAGTTCTTC CASRLRPGLAGYNEQFF
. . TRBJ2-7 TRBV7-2 TGTGCCAGCAGCTTGGGGGTGGGGATCAACGAGCAGTACTTC CASSLGVGINEQYF
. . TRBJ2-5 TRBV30 TGTGCCTGGAGTCCTAAAACCCCTGCAGGAGATGGGGGACAAGAGACCCAGTACTTC CAWSPKTPAGDGGQETQYF
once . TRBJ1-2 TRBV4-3 TGCGCCAGCAGCCAAGATAAGACAACCAACTATGGCTACACCTTC CASSQDKTTNYGYTF
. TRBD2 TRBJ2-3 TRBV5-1 TGCGCCAGCAGCTTGGGAAAAGCGGGGGCCACAGATACGCAGTATTTT CASSLGKAGATDTQYF
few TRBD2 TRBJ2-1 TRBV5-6 TGTGCCAGCAGCTATTGGACTAGCGGCAATGAGCAGTTCTTC CASSYWTSGNEQFF
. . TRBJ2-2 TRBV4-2 TGTGCCAGCAGCCAAGGGATGACTGGGTACGGGGAGCTGTTTTTT CASSQGMTGYGELFF
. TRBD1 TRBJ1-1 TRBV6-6 TGTGCCAGCAGGCTTAGACAGGGCGGAAACACTGAAGCTTTCTTT CASRLRQGGNTEAFF
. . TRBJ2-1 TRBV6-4 TGTGCCAGCAGTGACGAGATGAGCTCCTACAATGAGCAGTTCTTC CASSDEMSSYNEQFF
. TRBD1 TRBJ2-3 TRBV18 TGTGCCAGCTCCCGGACAGGGTTTGAAGATACGCAGTATTTT CASSRTGFEDTQYF
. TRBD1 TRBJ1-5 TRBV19 TGTGCCAGCGCCAGGGGGTTCCATCAGCCCCAGCATTTT CASARGFHQPQHF
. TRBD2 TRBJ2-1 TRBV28 TGTGCCAGCAGAAGCGGGAGGGTCCCCTACAATGAGCAGTTCTTC CASRSGRVPYNEQFF
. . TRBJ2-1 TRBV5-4 TGTGCCAGCAGCTTGGCCCCCTTAGGGGGACTATACTACAATGAGCAGTTCTTC CASSLAPLGGLYYNEQFF
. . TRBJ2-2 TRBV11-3 TGTGCCAGCAGCTTCGGGAGCCGCACCGGGGAGCTGTTTTTT CASSFGSRTGELFF
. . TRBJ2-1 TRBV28 TGTGCCAGCAACAATGAGCAGTTCTTC CASNNEQFF
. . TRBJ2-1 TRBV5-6 TGTGCCAGCAGCTTGGGTAGTGTCGATGCGGAGCAGTTCTTC CASSLGSVDAEQFF
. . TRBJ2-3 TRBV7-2 TGTGCCAGCGGCGACACCCCCCACACAGATACGCAGTATTTT CASGDTPHTDTQYF
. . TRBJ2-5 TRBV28 TGTGCCAGCAGTTTAGTTCAGAAGTTGTACCAAGAGACCCAGTACTTC CASSLVQKLYQETQYF
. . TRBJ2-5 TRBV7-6 TGTGCCAGCAGCTTATCAGCGGTCCTTGGTACCCAGTACTTC CASSLSAVLGTQYF
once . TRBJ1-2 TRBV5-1 TGCGCCAGCAGCCCGGGGGCACAGGGAGGTGGCTACACCTTC CASSPGAQGGGYTF
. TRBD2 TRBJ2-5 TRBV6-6 TGTGCCAGCAGTAGGACCCGGGGAGGGGAGACCCAGTACTTC CASSRTRGGETQYF
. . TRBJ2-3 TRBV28 TGTGCCAGCAGTTCACAGGACGGAAAGCTGCGCACAGATACGCAGTATTTT CASSSQDGKLRTDTQYF
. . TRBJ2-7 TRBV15 TGTGCCACCAGCATAGACAGGGGACTAGCTGGTGAGCAGTACTTC CATSIDRGLAGEQYF
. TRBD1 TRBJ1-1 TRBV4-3 TGCGCCAGCAGCCAAGATTACGGGACAGGGGGATTCACTGAAGCTTTCTTT CASSQDYGTGGFTEAFF
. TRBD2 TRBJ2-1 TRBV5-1 TGCGCCAGCAGCTTGGGCCTGGATAGCGGGAGCCGGAATGAGCAGTTCTTC CASSLGLDSGSRNEQFF
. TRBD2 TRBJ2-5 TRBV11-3 TGTGCCAGCAGCCCCGGGACTAGCGGGGCCCACCAAGAGACCCAGTACTTC CASSPGTSGAHQETQYF
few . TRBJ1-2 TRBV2 TGTGCCAGCAGCGCCCTTTCGTCAGCCTATGGCTACACCTTC CASSALSSAYGYTF
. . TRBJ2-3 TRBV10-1 TGCGCCAGCAGTGAGTTACGGGGGACTGGCACAGATACGCAGTATTTT CASSELRGTGTDTQYF
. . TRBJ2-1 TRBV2 TGTGCCAGCAGTGACACGGGGATTTTCCCAAATGAGCAGTTCTTC CASSDTGIFPNEQFF
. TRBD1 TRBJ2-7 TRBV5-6 TGTGCCAGCAGCTTGGGTCCGGGACAGAGCTACGAGCAGTACTTC CASSLGPGQSYEQYF
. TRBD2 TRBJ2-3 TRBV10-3 TGTGCCATCAGAGATAGCGGGAGTGCCACAGATACGCAGTATTTT CAIRDSGSATDTQYF